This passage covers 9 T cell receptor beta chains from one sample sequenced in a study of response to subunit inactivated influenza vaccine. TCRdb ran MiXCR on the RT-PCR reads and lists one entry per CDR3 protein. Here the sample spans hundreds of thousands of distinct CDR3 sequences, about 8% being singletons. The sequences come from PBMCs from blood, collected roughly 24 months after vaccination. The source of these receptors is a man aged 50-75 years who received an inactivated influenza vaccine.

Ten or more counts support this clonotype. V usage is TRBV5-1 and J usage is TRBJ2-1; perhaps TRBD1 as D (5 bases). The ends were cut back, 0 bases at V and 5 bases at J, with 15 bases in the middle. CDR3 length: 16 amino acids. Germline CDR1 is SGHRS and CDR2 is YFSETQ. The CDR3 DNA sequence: TGCGCCAGCAGCTTGGAGGGGCAGGGTGGAAACAATGAGCAGTTCTTC. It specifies CASSLEGQGGNNEQFF.

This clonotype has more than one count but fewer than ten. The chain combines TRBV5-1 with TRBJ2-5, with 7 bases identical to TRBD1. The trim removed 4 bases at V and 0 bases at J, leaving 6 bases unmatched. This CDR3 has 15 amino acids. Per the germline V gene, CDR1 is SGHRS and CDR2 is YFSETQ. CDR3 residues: CASSPGQKYQETQYF. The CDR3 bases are TGCGCCAGCAGCCCGGGACAGAAGTACCAAGAGACCCAGTACTTC.

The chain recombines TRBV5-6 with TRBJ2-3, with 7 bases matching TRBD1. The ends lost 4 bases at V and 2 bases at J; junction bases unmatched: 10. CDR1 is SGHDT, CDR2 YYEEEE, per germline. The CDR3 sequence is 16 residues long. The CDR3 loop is CASSETGTVFTDTQYF. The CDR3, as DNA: TGTGCCAGCAGCGAAACCGGGACAGTCTTCACAGATACGCAGTATTTT.

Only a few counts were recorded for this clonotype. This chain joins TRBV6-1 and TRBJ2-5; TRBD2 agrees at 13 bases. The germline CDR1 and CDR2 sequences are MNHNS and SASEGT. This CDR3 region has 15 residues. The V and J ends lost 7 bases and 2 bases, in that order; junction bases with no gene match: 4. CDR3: CASNKLAGGQETQYF. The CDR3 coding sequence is TGTGCCAGCAATAAACTAGCGGGGGGGCAAGAGACCCAGTACTTC.

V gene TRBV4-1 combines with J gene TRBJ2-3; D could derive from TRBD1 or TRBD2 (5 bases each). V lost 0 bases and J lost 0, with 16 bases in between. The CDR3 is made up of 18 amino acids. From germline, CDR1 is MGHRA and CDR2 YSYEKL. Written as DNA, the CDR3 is TGCGCCAGCAGCCAAGAGGTCTCCGGGACGGGAAGCACAGATACGCAGTATTTT. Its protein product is CASSQEVSGTGSTDTQYF.

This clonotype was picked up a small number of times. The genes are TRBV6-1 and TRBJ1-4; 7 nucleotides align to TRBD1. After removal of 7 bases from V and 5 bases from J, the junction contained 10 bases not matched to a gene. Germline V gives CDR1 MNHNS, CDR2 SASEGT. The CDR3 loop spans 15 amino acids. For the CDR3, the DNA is TGTGCCAGCACTCCCCCCAGGGGGGGGAATGAAAAACTGTTTTTT. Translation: CASTPPRGGNEKLFF.

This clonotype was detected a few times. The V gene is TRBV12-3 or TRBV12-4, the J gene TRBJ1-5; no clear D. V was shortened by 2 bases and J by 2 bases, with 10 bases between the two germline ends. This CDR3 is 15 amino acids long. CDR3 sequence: CASSLFRGGNQPQHF. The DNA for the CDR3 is TGTGCCAGCAGTTTATTCCGGGGTGGCAATCAGCCCCAGCATTTT.

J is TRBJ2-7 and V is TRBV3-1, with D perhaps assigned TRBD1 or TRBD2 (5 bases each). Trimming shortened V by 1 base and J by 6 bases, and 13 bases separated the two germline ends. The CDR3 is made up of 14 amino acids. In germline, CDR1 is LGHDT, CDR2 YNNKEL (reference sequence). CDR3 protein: CASSQGGPLSEQYF. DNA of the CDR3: TGTGCCAGCAGCCAAGGGGGACCCCTTAGCGAGCAGTACTTC.

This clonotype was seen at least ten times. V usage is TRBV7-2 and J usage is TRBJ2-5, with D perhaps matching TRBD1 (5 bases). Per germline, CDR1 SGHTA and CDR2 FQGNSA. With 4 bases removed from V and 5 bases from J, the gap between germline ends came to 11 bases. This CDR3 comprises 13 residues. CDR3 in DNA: TGTGCCAGCAGCTATGGGGCCGTCGAGACCCAGTACTTC. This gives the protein CASSYGAVETQYF.